These 25 T cell receptor beta chains were all obtained from the same sample, sequenced in a study of high-grade serous ovarian cancer treatment subgroups. Generated by immunoSEQ multiplex PCR, the TCRdb table keeps only in-frame clones and is missing some. Here the sample spans approximately 9,400 clones, roughly 70% being singletons. The tumor samples were collected prior to definitive surgery or chemotherapy. The sample comprised tumor tissue. The origin of the receptors is a human donor with high-grade serous ovarian cancer.

As regards this clone: Relative to the germline gene, one junction end is altered; a read error may explain this. The chain has TRBV7-7 and TRBJ2-3; D ambiguous. The germline CDR1 and CDR2 sequences are SSHAT and FNYEAQ (reference sequence). The CDR3 has 14 amino acids. CDR3 coding DNA: TGTGCTAGCAGCTTAGTTCATGGCACAGATACGCAGTATTTT. Protein product: CASSLVHGTDTQYF.

By share, this clone ranks as medium-sized. The genes are TRBV28 and TRBJ1-1, with a possible D match to TRBD1 (6 bases). In germline, CDR1 is MDHEN, CDR2 SYDVKM. The CDR3 consists of 13 residues. V gave up 8 bases and J gave up 4 bases, with 14 bases separating them. The CDR3 loop reads CASPPRGATEAFF. CDR3 DNA: TGTGCCAGCCCCCCTAGGGGGGCCACTGAAGCTTTCTTT. Filled out from reference TRBV28 and TRBJ1-1, the complete variable domain reads DVKVTQSSRYLVKRTGEKVFLECVQDMDHENMFWYRQDPGLGLRLIYFSYDVKMKEKGDIPEGYSVSREKKERFSLILESASTNQTSMYLCASPPRGATEAFFGQGTRLTVV.

The rearrangement uses TRBV6-5 and TRBJ1-4; D is ambiguous. The CDR3 is 13 residues long. The V and J ends lost 5 bases and 4 bases respectively, with 8 bases between them. Germline loops: CDR1 MNHEY, CDR2 SVGAGI. The CDR3 DNA reads as TGTGCCAGCAGTGAAAGGTTTAATGAAAAACTGTTTTTT. This codes for CASSERFNEKLFF.

The J gene is TRBJ2-2, the V gene TRBV4-3; D might be TRBD2 (6 bases). Trimming shortened V by 4 bases and J by 6 bases, and 9 bases separated the two germline ends. CDR3 size: 13 residues. The germline V gene encodes CDR1 LGHNA and CDR2 YSLEER. CDR3 in amino acids: CASSPPGAGELFF. The CDR3 bases are TGCGCCAGCAGCCCGCCGGGGGCCGGGGAGCTGTTTTTT.

The chain recombines TRBV6-5 with TRBJ2-3; tentatively, D is TRBD1 (5 bases). The CDR3 is 12 residues long. CDR1 is MNHEY, CDR2 SVGAGI, per germline. Between the trimmed V and J ends, which lost 7 bases and 8 bases, there was a span of 13 bases. CDR3: CASTPPQGTQYF. Written as DNA, the CDR3 is TGTGCCAGCACCCCCCCCCAGGGTACGCAGTATTTT.

The chain is built from TRBV4-3 and TRBJ1-2; 9 bases are a match to TRBD1. The CDR3 loop spans 17 amino acids. Germline trimming cut 4 bases from V and 4 bases from J; bases unmatched to any gene: 13. Per germline, CDR1 LGHNA and CDR2 YSLEER. CDR3 nucleotide sequence: TGCGCCAGCAGCCCGGCCGGGACAGGGCAACTTTTCTATGGCTACACCTTC. Its protein is CASSPAGTGQLFYGYTF.

The genes are TRBV2 and TRBJ2-1, with D possibly matching TRBD2 (5 bases). The length of the CDR3 is 15 residues. V shed 3 bases and J shed 2 bases, with 11 bases lying between them. The germline gives CDR1 SNHLY, CDR2 FYNNEI. CDR3 sequence: CASSDFGSAYNEQFF. For the CDR3, the DNA is TGTGCCAGCAGTGACTTCGGTAGCGCCTACAATGAGCAGTTCTTC.

This rearrangement joins TRBV11-3 to TRBJ1-2; D not resolved. Trimming removed 4 bases at V and 6 bases at J, with 18 bases between. This CDR3 is 15 amino acids long. The germline V gene has CDR1 SGHNT and CDR2 YENEEA. The CDR3 bases are TGTGCCAGCAGCTCGCACCCGGGCCCAGCGCATGGCTACACCTTC. Amino acids: CASSSHPGPAHGYTF. Looking up the rest from reference TRBV11-3 and TRBJ1-2 gives the full variable domain: EAGVVQSPRYKIIEKKQPVAFWCNPISGHNTLYWYLQNLGQGPELLIRYENEEAVDDSQLPKDRFSAERLKGVDSTLKIQPAELGDSAVYLCASSSHPGPAHGYTFGSGTRLTVV.

A few counts support this clone. The chain carries TRBV2 and TRBJ1-5; D ambiguous. From germline, CDR1 is SNHLY and CDR2 FYNNEI. V gave up 9 bases and J gave up 3 bases, with 15 bases separating them. CDR3 length: 14 amino acids. In DNA, the CDR3 is TGTGCCAGTCTCTTGGAGGGTCTCAATCAGCCCCAGCATTTT. It translates to CASLLEGLNQPQHF.

The chain carries TRBV11-2 and TRBJ1-1; D ambiguous. The CDR3 is 13 amino acids. V lost 4 bases to trimming and J lost 10 bases, with 16 bases between them. Germline V gives CDR1 SGHAT, CDR2 FQNNGV. The CDR3 DNA reads as TGTGCCAGCAGCTGGGATTACATGTCGGTAGCTTTCTTT. It encodes CASSWDYMSVAFF.

V gene TRBV4-3 combines with J gene TRBJ2-1; TRBD2 matches at 8 bases. Germline-derived CDR1 and CDR2 are LGHNA and YSLEER. V was pared by 1 base and J by 7 bases, with 18 bases of the junction left unmatched. The CDR3 is 19 residues long. CDR3 sequence reads: CASSQGIRWREELRNEQFF. In DNA form, the CDR3 reads TGCGCCAGCAGCCAAGGTATCCGGTGGCGGGAGGAATTGAGGAATGAGCAGTTCTTC.

The J gene is TRBJ2-7, the V gene TRBV5-5; TRBD2 aligns across 7 bases. The CDR3 consists of 14 residues. The V gene end was trimmed by 1 base and the J gene end by 3 bases; junction bases not matched to a gene: 4. Looked up from germline, CDR1 is SGHKS and CDR2 is YYEKEE (reference sequence). DNA for the CDR3: TGTGCCAGCAGCTTGCTGGGAGGGAGCTACGAGCAGTACTTC. As protein: CASSLLGGSYEQYF.

This clone has just a few counts. The V call is TRBV9, the J call TRBJ2-7; the D gene is possibly TRBD2 (6 bases). The CDR3 is 14 amino acids. Germline V gene lookup returns CDR1 SGDLS and CDR2 YYNGEE. V gave up 0 bases and J gave up 3 bases, with 10 bases separating them. The CDR3 DNA reads TGTGCCAGCAGCGTAGGGCAGGGAGGCTACGAGCAGTACTTC. Translation gives CASSVGQGGYEQYF.

The chain joins TRBV7-9 to TRBJ2-7; D gene unclear. This CDR3 spans 11 amino acids. CDR1 SEHNR and CDR2 FQNEAQ come from the germline V gene (reference sequence). Trimming removed 5 bases from V and 2 bases from J, with 4 bases in between. CDR3: CASSRTYEQYF. CDR3 bases: TGTGCCAGCAGCCGGACCTACGAGCAGTACTTC. Full variable domain (missing parts from reference TRBV7-9 and TRBJ2-7): DTGVSQNPRHKITKRGQNVTFRCDPISEHNRLYWYRQTLGQGPEFLTYFQNEAQLEKSRLLSDRFSAERPKGSFSTLEIQRTEQGDSAMYLCASSRTYEQYFGPGTRLTVT.

The chain employs TRBV6-1 and TRBJ2-3; no clear D. The germline V and J ends were trimmed by 6 bases and 3 bases, with 10 bases remaining between them. The CDR3 runs to 13 residues. The germline gives CDR1 MNHNS, CDR2 SASEGT. The CDR3 reads CASSVGLTDTQYF. CDR3 sequence (DNA): TGTGCCAGCAGCGTCGGCTTGACAGATACGCAGTATTTT.

This rearrangement joins TRBV6-5 to TRBJ1-2; 9 bases fit TRBD1. This CDR3 contains 14 residues. With 5 bases clipped from V and 5 bases from J, the junction kept 6 bases outside the gene matches. In germline, CDR1 is MNHEY, CDR2 SVGAGI. CDR3 DNA sequence: TGTGCCAGCAGTACCCGGACAGGGGATTATGGCTACACCTTC. Translated: CASSTRTGDYGYTF.

CDR3 nucleotide sequence: TGTGCCAGCAGCTTAGTCGGGAGTCCCTACAATGAGCAGTTCTTC. Translated: CASSLVGSPYNEQFF. The chain carries TRBV11-2 and TRBJ2-1, with D possibly TRBD2 on 6 matching bases. The CDR3 is 15 amino acids. Deletions cut 1 base from V and 2 bases from J, with 9 bases between. The germline V gene encodes CDR1 SGHAT and CDR2 FQNNGV. Full variable domain (rest looked up from reference TRBV11-2 and TRBJ2-1): EAGVAQSPRYKIIEKRQSVAFWCNPISGHATLYWYQQILGQGPKLLIQFQNNGVVDDSQLPKDRFSAERLKGVDSTLKIQPAKLEDSAVYLCASSLVGSPYNEQFFGPGTRLTVL.

The chain couples TRBV11-2 to TRBJ2-1, with a possible D match to TRBD2 (5 bases). This CDR3 comprises 14 residues. Looked up from germline, CDR1 is SGHAT and CDR2 is FQNNGV. The V end lost 0 bases, the J end lost 5 bases, and 8 bases lay between the germline ends. For the CDR3, the DNA is TGTGCCAGCAGCTTAGAGCCTAGCCACAATGAGCAGTTCTTC. Its translation is CASSLEPSHNEQFF.

This sequence joins TRBV4-3 and TRBJ1-2, with D perhaps TRBD1 (5 bases). Per the germline V gene, CDR1 is LGHNA and CDR2 is YSLEER. V was shortened by 0 bases and J by 8 bases, with 16 bases between the two germline ends. The CDR3 runs 15 residues. In nucleotides, the CDR3 is TGCGCCAGCAGCCAAGAATTTGGGACGGCGCAGGGCTACACCTTC. This encodes CASSQEFGTAQGYTF.

About this clone itself: Sequence at one end of the junction differs from germline and may be a read error. This chain links TRBV9 with TRBJ2-7; TRBD2 agrees at 8 bases. CDR3 size: 15 residues. Germline CDR1 and CDR2: SGDLS and YYNGEE. The CDR3 DNA follows: TGTGCCAGCAGCGTAGATAGCGGGACGGTCTACCAGCAGTACTTC. Translation gives CASSVDSGTVYQQYF.

The sample holds one count of this clone. This chain uses TRBV12-5 with TRBJ2-2; TRBD2 matches 7 bases. V shed 6 bases, J shed 7 bases, and the junction held 17 bases outside the gene matches. Germline values: CDR1 LGHNT, CDR2 FRNRAP. This CDR3 is 17 amino acids long. DNA of the CDR3: TGTGCTAGTGGCTTTGTAGAGGCGCGGGAGAGGGGCGGGGAGCTGTTTTTT. Translating it yields CASGFVEARERGGELFF.

In this sample, this clone turned up once. DNA for the CDR3: TGTGCCAGCAGCCCCGGACACACGAACTATGGCTACACCTTC. It is translated as CASSPGHTNYGYTF. V is TRBV11-3 and J is TRBJ1-2, with a weak D call TRBD1 (5 bases). V lost 5 bases and J lost 2, with 12 bases in between. The CDR3 is 14 amino acids. Germline values: CDR1 SGHNT, CDR2 YENEEA.

This clone came up a few times. The chain joins TRBV9 to TRBJ2-3; D might be TRBD2 (6 bases). Trimming removed 5 bases from V and 2 bases from J, with 18 bases in between. The CDR3 extends over 16 amino acids. CDR1 and CDR2 (germline): SGDLS, YYNGEE. CDR3 protein: CASSLTWGEFTDTQYF. The DNA for the CDR3 is TGTGCCAGCAGTCTGACTTGGGGGGAATTCACAGATACGCAGTATTTT.

Only a few counts were recorded for this clone. This chain links TRBV7-2 with TRBJ2-7; 10 positions agree with TRBD2. The CDR3 has 15 amino acids. Germline V gives CDR1 SGHTA, CDR2 FQGNSA. V shed 3 bases, J shed 0 bases, and the junction held 2 bases outside the gene matches. CDR3 in amino acids: CASSFASGSSYEQYF. For the CDR3, the DNA is TGTGCCAGCAGCTTCGCTAGCGGGAGCTCCTACGAGCAGTACTTC.

In DNA form, the CDR3 reads TGTGCCAGCACCCCAGACGGCGGGGAGACCCAGTACTTC. This sequence encodes CASTPDGGETQYF. This chain connects TRBV5-4 to TRBJ2-5; weak D call: TRBD2 (5 bases). The germline V gene encodes CDR1 SGHNT and CDR2 YYREEE (reference sequence). The ends were cut back, 6 bases at V and 5 bases at J, with 14 bases in the middle. This CDR3 region has 13 residues.